The entry below gives a single TCR beta chain sequence along with its context. The source of the sample is a study of control samples from healthy donors and cancer patients. Deletions cut 7 bases from V and 1 base from J, with 13 bases between. This CDR3 is built from 14 residues. Germline V gene data show CDR1 as MNHEY and CDR2 as SVGAGI. Assay used: immunoSEQ multiplex PCR; TCRdb lists only in-frame clones, some missing. Among over 150,000 clones listed, around 90% were seen once. The clonotype was recovered from a man aged 25-45 years in good health. The sequenced sample consisted of blood. The V call is TRBV6-5, the J call TRBJ1-1; D call uncertain. CDR3 in amino acids: CASTLPGPNTEAFF. CDR3 coding DNA: TGTGCCAGCACCCTACCAGGCCCGAACACTGAAGCTTTCTTT.